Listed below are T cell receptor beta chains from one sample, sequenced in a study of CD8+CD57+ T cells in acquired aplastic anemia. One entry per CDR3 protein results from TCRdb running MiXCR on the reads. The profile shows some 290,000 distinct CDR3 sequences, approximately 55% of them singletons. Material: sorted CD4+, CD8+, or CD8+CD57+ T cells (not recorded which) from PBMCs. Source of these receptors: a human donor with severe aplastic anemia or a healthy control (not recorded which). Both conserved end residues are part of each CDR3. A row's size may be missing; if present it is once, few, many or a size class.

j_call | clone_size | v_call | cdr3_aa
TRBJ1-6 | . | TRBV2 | CASRAGTGNSPLHF
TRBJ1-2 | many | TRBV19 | CASSGGDRGTYGYTF
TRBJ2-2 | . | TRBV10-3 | CAIRGQANTGELFF
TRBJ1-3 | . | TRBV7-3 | CASSLTSSDTIYF
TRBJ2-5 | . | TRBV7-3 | CASSLTPGEGETQYF
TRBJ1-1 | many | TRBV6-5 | CASSYGRGMNTEAFF
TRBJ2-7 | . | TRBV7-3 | CASSLGLSSYEQYF
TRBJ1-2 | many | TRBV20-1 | CSAPGTGSRNYGYTF
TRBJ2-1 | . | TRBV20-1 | CSAGQGGDNEQFF
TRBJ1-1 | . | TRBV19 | CASSIIGGGTEAFF
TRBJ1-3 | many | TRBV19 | CASSRRGSSGNTIYF
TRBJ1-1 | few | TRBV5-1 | CASSLGGQLNTEAFF
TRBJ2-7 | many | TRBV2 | CAISRGPREQYF
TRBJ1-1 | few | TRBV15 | CATSRDRLNTEAFF
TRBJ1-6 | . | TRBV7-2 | CASSLAGTGDDSPLHF
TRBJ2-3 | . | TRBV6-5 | CASSASGGAADTQYF
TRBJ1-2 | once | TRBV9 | CASSAEGHVLYGYTF
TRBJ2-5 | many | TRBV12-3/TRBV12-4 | CASRVGAAPQETQYF
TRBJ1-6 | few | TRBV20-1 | CSARSPGGNNSPLHF
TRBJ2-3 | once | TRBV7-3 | CASSLPVVDTQYF
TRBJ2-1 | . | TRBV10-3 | CAISEGQPNEQFF
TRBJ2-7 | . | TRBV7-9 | CASSFQRTGAPEQYF
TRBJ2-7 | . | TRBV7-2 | CASSLGTRFSYEQYF
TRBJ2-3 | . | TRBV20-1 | CSARDWREYQDTQYF
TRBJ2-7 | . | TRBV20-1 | CSARAGSSYEQYF
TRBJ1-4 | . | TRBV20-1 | CSSRTREKLFF